Listed below are T cell receptor beta chains from one sample, sequenced in a study of blood T cell repertoires in COVID-19. Measured with immunoSEQ multiplex PCR; TCRdb has only the in-frame clones, and not every one. The repertoire holds hundreds of thousands of clones, about 89% seen once, with 12% in the top ten. The specimen was peripheral blood. These receptors all stem from a woman aged 55-70 years with acute or convalescent COVID-19. Both conserved end residues are part of each CDR3. A D gene is named only where the DNA matches it firmly. Where a row states a size, it is once, few, many or the class of an expanded clone; other rows omit it.

>TRBV7-9|NA|NA|TRBJ1-5
TGTGCCAGCAGCTCGGGACACCCGAATCAGCCCCAGCATTTT
CASSSGHPNQPQHF
>TRBV12-5|NA|NA|TRBJ1-2
TGTGCTAGTGGTTTGGATTCGGGACTCCCGGCTTATGGCTACACCTTC
CASGLDSGLPAYGYTF
>TRBV10-3|NA|TRBD1|TRBJ1-1
TGTGCCATCCAGCAAGGGGACAGGGGTCCCCTCGCTGAAGCTTTCTTT
CAIQQGDRGPLAEAFF
>TRBV12-3/TRBV12-4|NA|NA|TRBJ1-2
TGTGCCAGCAGACTAAGTCCACAAGTTGGCTACACCTTC
CASRLSPQVGYTF
>TRBV13|NA|TRBD2|TRBJ2-3
TGTGCCAGCAGCTCCCCTAGCGGTGTCACAGATACGCAGTATTTT
CASSSPSGVTDTQYF
>TRBV5-5|few|NA|TRBJ1-2
TGTGCCAGCAGCTTGAACGGAGACTATGGCTACACCTTC
CASSLNGDYGYTF
>TRBV5-1|NA|NA|TRBJ2-2
TGCGCCAGCAGCTTAGGAAGGGGCACTGTTGTAGCGAACACCGGGGAGCTGTTTTTT
CASSLGRGTVVANTGELFF
>TRBV19|NA|TRBD1|TRBJ1-4
TGTGCCAGTAGTGGCCGGACAGGAACTAATGAAAAACTGTTTTTT
CASSGRTGTNEKLFF
>TRBV28|NA|NA|TRBJ1-2
TGTGCCAGCAGCGGACGGGCCATAAAGGGGGGCTACACCTTC
CASSGRAIKGGYTF
>TRBV29-1|NA|TRBD1|TRBJ1-4
TGCAGCCCCCGATTAGGACAGGCTTTGGAAAAACTGTTTTTT
CSPRLGQALEKLFF
>TRBV7-9|NA|TRBD1|TRBJ2-7
TGTGCCAGCAGCCCCCGGGACAGGGTGGGCGAGCAGTACTTC
CASSPRDRVGEQYF
>TRBV7-8|NA|TRBD1|TRBJ1-1
TGTGCCAGCAGCCTCAGGGGGCCCTCGGGTGAAGCTTTCTTT
CASSLRGPSGEAFF
>TRBV18|NA|TRBD2|TRBJ2-7
TGTGCCAGCTCACCACCCCCGGGACTAGCCTTCTACGAGCAGTACTTC
CASSPPPGLAFYEQYF
>TRBV29-1|NA|NA|TRBJ1-2
TGCAGCGAGCTGACAGCCAATTATGGCTACACCTTC
CSELTANYGYTF
>TRBV7-9|NA|NA|TRBJ2-1
TGTGCCAGCAGGGAGGGAGCCTCGGGCAATGAGCAGTTCTTC
CASREGASGNEQFF
>TRBV5-1|NA|TRBD2|TRBJ2-5
TGCGCCAGCAGCTTGGTAGGGCGGGGGGATCAAGAGACCCAGTACTTC
CASSLVGRGDQETQYF
>TRBV6-2/TRBV6-3|NA|TRBD1|TRBJ2-7
TGTGCCAGCAGTTCAGGGGGAATATCCTACGAGCAGTACTTC
CASSSGGISYEQYF
>TRBV5-1|NA|TRBD1|TRBJ2-6
TGCGCCAGCAGCCCTGGACAGGAGGCTGGGGCCAACGTCCTGACTTTC
CASSPGQEAGANVLTF
>TRBV15|NA|TRBD1|TRBJ1-5
TGTGCCACCAGCAGAGCGACAGGGCGACAGCCCCAGCATTTT
CATSRATGRQPQHF
>TRBV4-3|NA|NA|TRBJ2-6
TGCGCCAGCAGCCAAGTAACAGTACCGTTCGCCAACGTCCTGACTTTC
CASSQVTVPFANVLTF
>TRBV6-5|NA|NA|TRBJ1-4
TGTGCCAGCAGTTACTCAGGGGGTGAAAAACTGTTTTTT
CASSYSGGEKLFF
>TRBV28|NA|NA|TRBJ1-5
TGTGCCAGCAAACGGCAGGGAATACATTTT
CASKRQGIHF
>TRBV2|once|NA|TRBJ1-5
TGTGCCAGCAGGGAAGTTCGGGAACCCCAGCATTTT
CASREVREPQHF
>TRBV18|once|NA|TRBJ1-2
TGTGCCAGCTCACCGCGTCAAATCAGGGGTCCGCAGGGGAACTATGGCTACACCTTC
CASSPRQIRGPQGNYGYTF
>TRBV5-1|NA|TRBD1|TRBJ1-4
TGCGCCAGCAGCTTGGGTGGGGACAGGGGTGAAAAACTGTTTTTT
CASSLGGDRGEKLFF
>TRBV7-2|once|TRBD2|TRBJ2-3
TGTGCCAGCAGCTTGGGACTAGCGGGAAGCACAGATACGCAGTATTTT
CASSLGLAGSTDTQYF
>TRBV6-6|NA|NA|TRBJ1-2
TGTGCCAGCAGTTATGGACAGTCCTATGGCTACACCTTC
CASSYGQSYGYTF
>TRBV9|NA|TRBD2|TRBJ2-3
TGTGCCAGCAGCGTAGGGGGGGGAAGCACAGATACGCAGTATTTT
CASSVGGGSTDTQYF
>TRBV7-2|NA|NA|TRBJ2-1
TGTGCCAGCAGCTTAGAGGCGGGGCCGTACAATGAGCAGTTCTTC
CASSLEAGPYNEQFF
>TRBV5-5|NA|TRBD2|TRBJ2-3
TGTGCCAGCAGCCTGGATAGCGGGAGGGGAGATACGCAGTATTTT
CASSLDSGRGDTQYF
>TRBV7-2|NA|NA|TRBJ1-1
TGTGCCAGCAGCTTCGGCGACAGGACCACTGAAGCTTTCTTT
CASSFGDRTTEAFF
>TRBV28|NA|NA|TRBJ1-5
TGTGCCAGCAGTTTGGTGGGGACAAGCAATCAGCCCCAGCATTTT
CASSLVGTSNQPQHF
>TRBV3-1/TRBV3-2|few|TRBD1|TRBJ1-5
TGTGCCAGCAGCCAAGAAAACAGGGGGCGAGGGGGTCAGCCCCAGCATTTT
CASSQENRGRGGQPQHF
>TRBV7-2|NA|TRBD1|TRBJ1-3
TGTGCCAGCAGCTTAGGCGCGGCCCTACAGGGGTCTGGAAACACCATATATTTT
CASSLGAALQGSGNTIYF
>TRBV6-9|NA|NA|TRBJ1-5
TGTGCCACTCCCGGCCAGTTCGACATTGAGCCCCAGCATTTT
CATPGQFDIEPQHF
>TRBV27|NA|TRBD2|TRBJ2-1
TGTGCCAGCAGTTTGCTAGCGGGGTCCCCATATGAGCAGTTCTTC
CASSLLAGSPYEQFF
>TRBV9|NA|TRBD2|TRBJ2-3
TGTGCCAGCAGCGTAGGGACTAGTTTAGGTACGCAGTATTTT
CASSVGTSLGTQYF
>TRBV24-1|once|NA|TRBJ1-5
TGTGCCACCAGTGATGGAGCGCGGAAGATCCAGCATTTT
CATSDGARKIQHF
>TRBV19|NA|NA|TRBJ1-1
TGTGCCAGTAGTTGGGGGGAGAACACTGAAGCTTTCTTT
CASSWGENTEAFF
>TRBV6-5|NA|NA|TRBJ1-1
TGTGCCAGCAGCTACCAGGGATGGGACACTGAAGCTTTCTTT
CASSYQGWDTEAFF
>TRBV6-5|NA|TRBD1|TRBJ1-2
TGTGCCAGCAGTTCAGGACAGGGCGGTGGCTACACCTTC
CASSSGQGGGYTF
>TRBV27|NA|NA|TRBJ2-1
TGTGCCAGCAGTTTATTTTCCCTTGTTAACAATGAGCAGTTCTTC
CASSLFSLVNNEQFF
>TRBV10-3|NA|TRBD1|TRBJ1-4
TGTGCCACCCAAACAGGGGGCCAGGAAAAACTGTTTTTT
CATQTGGQEKLFF
>TRBV28|NA|TRBD1|TRBJ1-6
TGTGCCAGCATATCTGGACAGGGCAGGAATTCACCCCTCCACTTT
CASISGQGRNSPLHF
>TRBV6-1|NA|NA|TRBJ1-2
TGTGCCAGCAGTGAAATGGGCAGAAACTATGGCTACACCTTC
CASSEMGRNYGYTF
>TRBV5-1|NA|TRBD1|TRBJ1-2
TGCGCCAGCAGCACACTGGACAGGGGGCCTAGTGTGCGGGGCTACACCTTC
CASSTLDRGPSVRGYTF
>TRBV24-1|NA|TRBD1|TRBJ1-1
TGTGCCACCAGTGGGACAGGGGGCTCGAACACTGAAGCTTTCTTT
CATSGTGGSNTEAFF
>TRBV12-1|NA|NA|TRBJ2-1
TGTGCCAGCAGCTTTTACCCCCAGCGGGGGGCTCCGCATGAGCAGTTCTTC
CASSFYPQRGAPHEQFF
>TRBV19|once|NA|TRBJ2-7
TGTGCCAGTAGTATCGCCCCGGACAGCGTCTACGAGCAGTACTTC
CASSIAPDSVYEQYF
>TRBV20-1|NA|NA|TRBJ1-1
TGCAGTGCTAGTAGAGGGAATACGAACACTGAAGCTTTCTTT
CSASRGNTNTEAFF
>TRBV2|NA|NA|TRBJ1-4
TGTGCCAGCCGGAGGGCCCGGACAACTAATGAAAAACTGTTTTTT
CASRRARTTNEKLFF
>TRBV4-3|NA|TRBD2|TRBJ2-1
TGCGCCAGCAGCCAAGGGGGACTAGCGGGGGGAGAGCAGTTCTTC
CASSQGGLAGGEQFF
>TRBV18|NA|TRBD1|TRBJ1-2
TGTGCCAGCTCACCATGGGACAGGGACACGCGCGGCTACACCTTC
CASSPWDRDTRGYTF
>TRBV7-3|NA|NA|TRBJ2-7
TGTGCCAGCAACCCCACCCGTGAGGACGAGCAGTACTTC
CASNPTREDEQYF
>TRBV20-1|NA|NA|TRBJ1-1
TGCAGTGCTAGTGAGGACAGTTCGAACACTGAAGCTTTCTTT
CSASEDSSNTEAFF
>TRBV6-2/TRBV6-3|NA|NA|TRBJ2-7
TGTGCCAGCAGTTCCGCCTACGAGCAGTACTTC
CASSSAYEQYF
>TRBV19|NA|TRBD1|TRBJ2-7
TGTGCCAGTAGTCTTACCGGACAGGGGAGGTACGAGCAGTACTTC
CASSLTGQGRYEQYF
>TRBV30|NA|TRBD2|TRBJ2-1
TGTGCCTGGACCCTGGGACTAGCTGGCAATGAGCAGTTCTTC
CAWTLGLAGNEQFF